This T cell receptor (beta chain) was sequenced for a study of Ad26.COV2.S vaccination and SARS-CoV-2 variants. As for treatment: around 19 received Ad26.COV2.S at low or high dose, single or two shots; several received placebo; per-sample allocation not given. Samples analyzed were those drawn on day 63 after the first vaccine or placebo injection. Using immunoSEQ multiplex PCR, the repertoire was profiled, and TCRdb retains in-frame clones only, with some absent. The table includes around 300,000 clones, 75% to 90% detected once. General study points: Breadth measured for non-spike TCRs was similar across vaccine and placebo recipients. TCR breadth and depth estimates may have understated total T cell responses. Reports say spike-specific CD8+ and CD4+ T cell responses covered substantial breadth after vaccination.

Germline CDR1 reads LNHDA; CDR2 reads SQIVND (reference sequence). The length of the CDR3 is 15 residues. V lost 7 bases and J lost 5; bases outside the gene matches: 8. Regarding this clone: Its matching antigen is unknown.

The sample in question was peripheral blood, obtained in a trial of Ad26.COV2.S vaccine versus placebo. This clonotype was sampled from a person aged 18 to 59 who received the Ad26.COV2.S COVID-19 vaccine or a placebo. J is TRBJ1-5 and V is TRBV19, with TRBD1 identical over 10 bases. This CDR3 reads CASTLDRGSDQPQHF. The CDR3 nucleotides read TGTGCCAGTACCTTGGACAGGGGGAGCGATCAGCCCCAGCATTTT.